What follows is one TCR beta chain and its context. Antigen unknown. The data belong to a study of graft-versus-host responses after intestinal transplantation. Broader study findings: Those patients showing graft-donor T cell macrochimerism displayed high graft-versus-host to host-versus-graft clonal ratios in allografts.

Sequenced by immunoSEQ multiplex PCR; TCRdb stores in-frame clones only, minus some. The sample lists 23,000 or so clones, roughly nine tenths occurring once. The length of the CDR3 is 14 residues. V dropped 3 bases and J dropped 10; count of bases not matched to a gene: 6. The germline V gene has CDR1 SEHNR and CDR2 FQNEAQ (reference sequence). The sequencing used PBMCs, collected about 41 days after intestinal transplant. The J gene is TRBJ2-1, the V gene TRBV7-9; 10 nucleotides align to TRBD2. This TCR was sampled from a human patient who received an intestinal transplant, so some T cells may come from the graft donor. CDR3 loop: CASSFITSGTEQFF. CDR3 in DNA: TGTGCCAGCAGCTTTATTACTAGCGGGACCGAGCAGTTCTTC.